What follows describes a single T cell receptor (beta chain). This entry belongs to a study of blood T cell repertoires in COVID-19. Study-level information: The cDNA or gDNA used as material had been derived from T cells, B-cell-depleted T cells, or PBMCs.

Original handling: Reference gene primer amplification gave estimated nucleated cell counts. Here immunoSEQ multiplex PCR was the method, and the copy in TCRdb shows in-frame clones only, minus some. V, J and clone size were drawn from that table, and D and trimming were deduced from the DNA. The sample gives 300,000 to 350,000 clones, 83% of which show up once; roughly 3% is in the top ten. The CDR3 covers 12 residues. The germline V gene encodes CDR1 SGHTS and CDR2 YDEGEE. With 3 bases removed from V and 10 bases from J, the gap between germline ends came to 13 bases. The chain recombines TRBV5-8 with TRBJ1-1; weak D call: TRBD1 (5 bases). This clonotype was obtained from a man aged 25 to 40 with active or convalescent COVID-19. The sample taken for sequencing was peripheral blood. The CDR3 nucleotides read TGTGCCAGCAGCTCTAGGGGATTGCGAGCTTTCTTT. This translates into CASSSRGLRAFF.